Shown below are 19 T cell receptor beta chains from a single sample sequenced in a study of blood T cell repertoires in COVID-19. Using immunoSEQ multiplex PCR, the repertoire was profiled, and TCRdb retains in-frame clones only, with some absent. The sample shows around 130,000 clones, about 80% of them seen only once. The source material was peripheral blood. Every receptor here comes from a woman between 45 and 60 years old with acute or convalescent COVID-19.

This chain connects TRBV6-5 to TRBJ2-2, with D uncertain. The CDR3 is made up of 14 amino acids. Trimming stripped 8 bases from V and 2 bases from J, with 12 bases between. Germline-derived CDR1 and CDR2 are MNHEY and SVGAGI. This chain's CDR3 is CASRLVINTGELFF. The CDR3 DNA reads as TGTGCCAGCCGGCTAGTCATTAACACCGGGGAGCTGTTTTTT.

This chain links TRBV7-3 with TRBJ2-1; D remains unclear. CDR1 and CDR2 (germline): SGHTA, FQGTGA. Trimming stripped 4 bases from V and 9 bases from J, with 13 bases between. The CDR3 totals 13 residues. CDR3 region: CASSSTVPGEQFF. CDR3 sequence (DNA): TGTGCCAGCAGCTCAACAGTCCCGGGTGAGCAGTTCTTC. The full variable domain, in which reference TRBV7-3 and TRBJ2-1 provide the parts outside the CDR3, is GAGVSQTPSNKVTEKGKYVELRCDPISGHTALYWYRQSLGQGPEFLIYFQGTGAADDSGLPNDRFFAVRPEGSVSTLKIQRTERGDSAVYLCASSSTVPGEQFFGPGTRLTVL.

The chain employs TRBV11-2 and TRBJ1-4; D is unclear. There are 18 residues in the CDR3. V was shortened by 1 base and J by 0 bases, with 15 bases between the two germline ends. Germline values: CDR1 SGHAT, CDR2 FQNNGV. The DNA of the CDR3 is TGTGCCAGCAGCTTAGCCGGGTTTCCGGCACCAACTAATGAAAAACTGTTTTTT. It encodes CASSLAGFPAPTNEKLFF. Supplemented by reference TRBV11-2 and TRBJ1-4, the full variable domain reads EAGVAQSPRYKIIEKRQSVAFWCNPISGHATLYWYQQILGQGPKLLIQFQNNGVVDDSQLPKDRFSAERLKGVDSTLKIQPAKLEDSAVYLCASSLAGFPAPTNEKLFFGSGTQLSVL.

The sample holds one count of this clone. The V gene is TRBV5-1, the J gene TRBJ2-3; maybe TRBD1 (5 bases). V dropped 1 base and J dropped 2 bases, with 14 bases sitting between them. The CDR3 covers 16 residues. Germline V gene data show CDR1 as SGHRS and CDR2 as YFSETQ. The DNA for the CDR3 is TGCGCCAGCAGCTTGAGGCAAGTAGGGGACACAGATACGCAGTATTTT. Amino acid sequence: CASSLRQVGDTDTQYF. The full variable domain, in which reference TRBV5-1 and TRBJ2-3 provide the parts outside the CDR3, is KAGVTQTPRYLIKTRGQQVTLSCSPISGHRSVSWYQQTPGQGLQFLFEYFSETQRNKGNFPGRFSGRQFSNSRSEMNVSTLELGDSALYLCASSLRQVGDTDTQYFGPGTRLTVL.

The chain joins TRBV6-1 to TRBJ1-2, with D unresolved. The V end lost 0 bases, the J end lost 7 bases, and 9 bases lay between the germline ends. Looked up from germline, CDR1 is MNHNS and CDR2 is SASEGT. The CDR3 runs 13 residues. The CDR3 here is CASSEATVSGYTF. The CDR3 DNA follows: TGTGCCAGCAGTGAAGCCACAGTTAGTGGCTACACCTTC.

This clone was counted a few times. The chain links TRBV19 to TRBJ1-3; no reliable D call. Germline CDR1 is LNHDA and CDR2 is SQIVND (reference sequence). The CDR3 is 13 amino acids. Trimming pared 5 bases from V and 5 bases from J, leaving 10 bases between. CDR3 region: CASSSRSRNTIYF. In DNA form, the CDR3 reads TGTGCCAGTAGTTCAAGATCTAGAAACACCATATATTTT. The complete variable domain, with remaining parts taken from reference TRBV19 and TRBJ1-3, reads DGGITQSPKYLFRKEGQNVTLSCEQNLNHDAMYWYRQDPGQGLRLIYYSQIVNDFQKGDIAEGYSVSREKKESFPLTVTSAQKNPTAFYLCASSSRSRNTIYFGEGSWLTVV.

The chain combines TRBV19 with TRBJ1-2; D is unresolved. The CDR3 is made up of 15 amino acids. The germline V gene has CDR1 LNHDA and CDR2 SQIVND (reference sequence). The V end was cut by 8 bases, the J end by 3 bases, with 19 bases between. The CDR3 loop is CASSRQSGEYYGYTF. The CDR3 region has the DNA TGTGCCAGTTCCCGGCAGTCCGGAGAGTACTATGGCTACACCTTC.

The genes are TRBV11-3 and TRBJ2-1, with 9 bases matching TRBD2. The CDR3 spans 15 residues. Germline CDR1 SGHNT, CDR2 YENEEA. V dropped 3 bases and J dropped 8; count of bases not matched to a gene: 8. CDR3 residues: CASSFTGGGVHEQFF. For the CDR3, the DNA is TGTGCCAGCAGCTTTACGGGCGGGGGGGTGCATGAGCAGTTCTTC.

The chain recombines TRBV9 with TRBJ1-2; 9 bases agree with TRBD1. This CDR3 has 14 residues. The trim removed 3 bases at V and 7 bases at J, leaving 7 bases unmatched. CDR1 is SGDLS, CDR2 YYNGEE, per germline. CDR3 region: CASSGGDRDAGYTF. In DNA, the CDR3 is TGTGCCAGCAGCGGAGGGGACAGGGACGCTGGCTACACCTTC.

The genes are TRBV5-1 and TRBJ1-5; 9 bases match TRBD1. CDR3 length: 15 amino acids. V shed 5 bases and J 3 bases; nucleotides not matched to a gene: 6. Germline CDR1 reads SGHRS; CDR2 reads YFSETQ. This chain's CDR3 is CASRSGDRDNQPQHF. CDR3 coding DNA: TGCGCCAGCAGATCCGGGGACAGGGACAATCAGCCCCAGCATTTT.

The V and J genes are TRBV19 and TRBJ1-3; TRBD1 matches at 7 bases. The V gene's germline CDR1 is LNHDA and CDR2 SQIVND (reference sequence). The CDR3 length is 17 residues. With 0 bases clipped from V and 2 bases from J, the junction kept 7 bases outside the gene matches. CDR3 region: CASSIDLRTGPGNTIYF. The CDR3 region has the DNA TGTGCCAGTAGTATAGATCTCCGGACAGGACCTGGAAACACCATATATTTT.

This clone was counted only a few times. The chain joins TRBV5-1 to TRBJ2-2; D may be TRBD1 (5 bases). This CDR3 region has 14 residues. Trimming left V 2 bases short and J 4 bases short, with 9 bases between. Germline V gene data show CDR1 as SGHRS and CDR2 as YFSETQ. The CDR3 bases are TGCGCCAGCAGCTTTGACAGTCGCACCGGGGAGCTGTTTTTT. Encoded protein: CASSFDSRTGELFF.

This sequence joins TRBV5-4 and TRBJ1-1, with TRBD1 identical over 10 bases. This CDR3 spans 17 amino acids. Germline CDR1 SGHNT, CDR2 YYREEE (reference sequence). V gave up 4 bases and J gave up 2 bases; unmatched junction bases: 11. The CDR3 coding sequence is TGTGCCAGCAGCCCCGGTGCGGGACAGGGGATTAACACTGAAGCTTTCTTT. Protein sequence: CASSPGAGQGINTEAFF.

V gene TRBV3-1 (or the pseudogene TRBV3-2) combines with J gene TRBJ1-2; the match to TRBD1 covers 11 bases. J was trimmed by 7 bases and V by 4 bases; bases with no gene match: 5. CDR3 length: 14 amino acids. CDR1 and CDR2 from the germline V gene are LGHDT and YNNKEL (reference sequence). CDR3 sequence: CASSLGQGAAGYTF. CDR3 coding DNA: TGTGCCAGCAGCCTCGGACAGGGGGCGGCTGGCTACACCTTC.

The genes are TRBV27 and TRBJ2-5, with 7 bases lining up with TRBD1. From germline, CDR1 is MNHEY and CDR2 SMNVEV (reference sequence). The CDR3 spans 17 residues. Unmatched junction bases numbered 17, after V lost 6 bases and J lost 4 bases. CDR3 protein: CASSLKGWTGLRETQYF. CDR3 DNA sequence: TGTGCCAGCAGCCTAAAAGGCTGGACAGGTCTTCGAGAGACCCAGTACTTC.

V is TRBV6-5 and J is TRBJ1-2; 10 nucleotides align to TRBD1. The V gene end was trimmed by 2 bases and the J gene end by 4 bases; junction bases not matched to a gene: 7. CDR3 length: 16 amino acids. Germline values: CDR1 MNHEY, CDR2 SVGAGI. CDR3 sequence reads: CASSYQPRTGGYGYTF. The CDR3 nucleotides read TGTGCCAGCAGTTACCAACCTCGGACAGGGGGCTATGGCTACACCTTC.

The chain uses TRBV21-1 and TRBJ1-5. TRBV21-1 has pseudogene status. This CDR3 has 15 amino acids. The CDR3: CASSKTVGGVQPQHF. CDR3 DNA: TGTGCCAGCAGCAAAACGGTCGGGGGTGTTCAGCCCCAGCATTTT.

The chain is built from TRBV27 and TRBJ1-6; TRBD1 matches 10 bases. The CDR3 loop spans 15 amino acids. Germline V gene sequence: CDR1 MNHEY, CDR2 SMNVEV (reference sequence). V lost 6 bases and J lost 10; bases outside the gene matches: 9. The CDR3: CASSAGTGVLSPLHF. The CDR3 bases are TGTGCCAGCAGCGCCGGGACAGGGGTACTCTCACCCCTCCACTTT.

This sequence joins TRBV6-5 and TRBJ2-7; TRBD1 is a possible D gene (6 bases). Looked up from germline, CDR1 is MNHEY and CDR2 is SVGAGI. With 2 bases removed from V and 3 bases from J, the gap between germline ends came to 14 bases. This CDR3 comprises 15 residues. The DNA of the CDR3 is TGTGCCAGCAGTTACACGACAGGATTATTCTACGAGCAGTACTTC. Its translation is CASSYTTGLFYEQYF.